The 13 T cell receptor beta chains given below trace back to one sample, sequenced in a study of CD8 T cells in Susac syndrome. When the RNA was reverse transcribed, random hexamers were used with an input of roughly 0.45 to 1 ug. Each CDR3 protein gets one entry after TCRdb re-called the immunoSEQ multiplex PCR reads with MiXCR. The sample includes fewer than 350,000 distinct CDR3 sequences, around nine tenths seen only once; the top ten take about 0.17%. The sequenced material came from CD8+ T cells from PBMCs. These receptors came from a human donor with multiple sclerosis.

This chain uses TRBV27 with TRBJ2-7; D is unclear. V dropped 0 bases and J dropped 2 bases, with 8 bases sitting between them. The CDR3 consists of 14 residues. CDR1 and CDR2 (germline): MNHEY, SMNVEV (reference sequence). CDR3 coding DNA: TGTGCCAGCAGTTTATCGAAGGAAGCCTACGAGCAGTACTTC. Amino acids: CASSLSKEAYEQYF.

The chain carries TRBV5-8 and TRBJ2-7; D may be TRBD1 (6 bases). Germline CDR1 and CDR2: SGHTS and YDEGEE. V gave up 2 bases and J gave up 5 bases, with 14 bases separating them. The CDR3 loop spans 14 amino acids. This chain's CDR3 is CASSFLQGVNEQYF. The CDR3 DNA follows: TGTGCCAGCAGCTTCTTACAGGGTGTGAACGAGCAGTACTTC.

This chain joins TRBV10-3 and TRBJ1-1; no clear D gene. Trimming shortened V by 0 bases and J by 1 base, and 9 bases separated the two germline ends. The CDR3 has 15 residues. Per the germline V gene, CDR1 is ENHRY and CDR2 is SYGVKD. This CDR3 reads CAISESDTPNTEAFF. CDR3 coding DNA: TGTGCCATCAGTGAGTCTGACACCCCGAACACTGAAGCTTTCTTT.

V and J are TRBV20-1 and TRBJ2-3, with 8 bases aligning to TRBD2. CDR1 is DFQATT and CDR2 is SNEGSKA in the germline V gene (reference sequence). With 5 bases clipped from V and 4 bases from J, the junction kept 11 bases outside the gene matches. The CDR3 contains 15 residues. The DNA for the CDR3 is TGCAGTGCTCCGGGACCAGCGGGAGTGGCAGATACGCAGTATTTT. It is translated as CSAPGPAGVADTQYF.

J is TRBJ2-3 and V is TRBV7-9, with D perhaps TRBD2 (6 bases). The CDR3 sequence is 14 residues long. Germline values: CDR1 SEHNR, CDR2 FQNEAQ (reference sequence). V lost 4 bases and J 2 bases, leaving 10 bases between the germline ends. This CDR3 reads CASSSRDFTDTQYF. The CDR3 coding sequence is TGTGCCAGCAGCTCACGGGACTTCACAGATACGCAGTATTTT.

The V call is TRBV4-3, the J call TRBJ2-1; possible D gene TRBD1, 5 bases. Germline CDR1 reads LGHNA; CDR2 reads YSLEER. Trimming shortened V by 2 bases and J by 9 bases, and 17 bases separated the two germline ends. This CDR3 contains 15 residues. The CDR3 nucleotides read TGCGCCAGCAGCCAACTCGGGCAGGGATCCGTTGAGCAGTTCTTC. Translation gives CASSQLGQGSVEQFF.

The chain is built from TRBV5-4 and TRBJ2-1, with TRBD2 matching 8 bases. V shed 1 base, J shed 7 bases, and the junction held 1 base outside the gene matches. Germline loops: CDR1 SGHNT, CDR2 YYREEE (reference sequence). There are 13 residues in the CDR3. CDR3 amino acids: CASSLLAGNEQFF. The CDR3 DNA reads TGTGCCAGCAGCTTGTTAGCGGGGAATGAGCAGTTCTTC.

In nucleotides, the CDR3 is TGTGCCAGCAGTTCGGGGACAGGGTTAAACTCCTACGAGCAGTACTTC. It specifies CASSSGTGLNSYEQYF. This sequence joins TRBV27 and TRBJ2-7, with 9 bases lining up with TRBD1. Trimming took 4 bases from V and 0 from J; bases not matched to a gene: 7. Germline lookup yields CDR1 MNHEY and CDR2 SMNVEV (reference sequence). The CDR3 has 16 residues.

V usage is TRBV29-1 and J usage is TRBJ1-1; D may be TRBD1 (5 bases). Trimming removed 4 bases from V and 5 bases from J, with 11 bases in between. The CDR3 has 12 amino acids. Looked up from germline, CDR1 is SQVTM and CDR2 is ANQGSEA. The DNA of the CDR3 is TGCAGCGTTGTTCGGGACGGGACTGAAGCTTTCTTT. It is translated as CSVVRDGTEAFF. The full variable domain, with the rest looked up from reference TRBV29-1 and TRBJ1-1, is SAVISQKPSRDICQRGTSLTIQCQVDSQVTMMFWYRQQPGQSLTLIATANQGSEATYESGFVIDKFPISRPNLTFSTLTVSNMSPEDSSIYLCSVVRDGTEAFFGQGTRLTVV.

J is TRBJ1-5 and V is TRBV7-8; TRBD1 matches 11 bases. Germline V gene sequence: CDR1 SGHVS, CDR2 FQNEAQ. J was trimmed by 6 bases and V by 0 bases; bases with no gene match: 4. This CDR3 contains 16 residues. The DNA of the CDR3 is TGTGCCAGCAGCTTAGCGGGGGGACAGGGGGGTCAGCCCCAGCATTTT. Translated: CASSLAGGQGGQPQHF.

The genes are TRBV11-1 and TRBJ2-1; unclear D gene. The germline V and J ends were trimmed by 5 bases and 10 bases, with 9 bases remaining between them. From germline, CDR1 is SGHAT and CDR2 FQDESV (reference sequence). The CDR3 consists of 11 residues. As DNA, the CDR3 is TGTGCCAGCAGCATCGGATGGGAGCAGTTCTTC. Its translation: CASSIGWEQFF.

The chain links TRBV2 to TRBJ2-3; D gene unclear. CDR3 size: 12 residues. Germline lookup yields CDR1 SNHLY and CDR2 FYNNEI. Between the trimmed V and J ends, which lost 7 bases and 0 bases, there was a span of 5 bases. The CDR3 loop is CASNPSTDTQYF. CDR3 bases: TGTGCCAGCAATCCTAGCACAGATACGCAGTATTTT.

V usage is TRBV7-3 and J usage is TRBJ2-1; D possibly matches TRBD1 or TRBD2 (5 bases each). Germline assignment: CDR1 SGHTA and CDR2 FQGTGA. CDR3 length: 15 amino acids. The V end was cut by 5 bases, the J end by 5 bases, with 16 bases between. Here the CDR3 DNA reads TGTGCCAGCAGCCCTCCTGCCGGGGCGAACAATGAGCAGTTCTTC. Protein sequence: CASSPPAGANNEQFF.